This TCR beta chain was obtained from a study of PD-1 blockade in classical Hodgkin lymphoma. About the research overall: Nivolumab 3 mg/kg was given intravenously every 2 weeks. Study-wide results and caveats: According to reports, newly diagnosed patients had lower baseline TCR diversity than healthy donors, and relapsed/refractory patients had lower baseline TCR diversity still. No one has yet defined what causes the repertoire differences, which may be disease activity or prior therapy. CD4+ TCR diversity rose significantly by C4D1, and CD8+ TCR diversity did not.

Time point: cycle 4 day 1 (C4D1), after more than five weeks of nivolumab. Each patient relapsed following autologous stem cell transplantation, and prior brentuximab vedotin exposure differed. Magnetic negative selection of thawed PBMCs was the method by which CD4+ T cells were purified. The CDR3 sequence is 13 residues long. Germline CDR1 and CDR2: SNHLY and FYNNEI. Trimming removed 7 bases from V and 2 bases from J, with 11 bases in between. As for this clone: Its antigen is as yet unknown.

Profiled with immunoSEQ multiplex PCR; TCRdb holds only in-frame clones, not every one. This table holds just under 6,500 clones, approximately 86% found once. The TCR was taken from a human donor with classical Hodgkin lymphoma. Sequenced material: CD4+ T cells from blood, taken before the fourth cycle of nivolumab. This chain joins TRBV2 and TRBJ1-1; the D is unclear. The CDR3 is CASMPVVNTEAFF. DNA of the CDR3: TGTGCCAGCATGCCCGTCGTAAACACTGAAGCTTTCTTT.